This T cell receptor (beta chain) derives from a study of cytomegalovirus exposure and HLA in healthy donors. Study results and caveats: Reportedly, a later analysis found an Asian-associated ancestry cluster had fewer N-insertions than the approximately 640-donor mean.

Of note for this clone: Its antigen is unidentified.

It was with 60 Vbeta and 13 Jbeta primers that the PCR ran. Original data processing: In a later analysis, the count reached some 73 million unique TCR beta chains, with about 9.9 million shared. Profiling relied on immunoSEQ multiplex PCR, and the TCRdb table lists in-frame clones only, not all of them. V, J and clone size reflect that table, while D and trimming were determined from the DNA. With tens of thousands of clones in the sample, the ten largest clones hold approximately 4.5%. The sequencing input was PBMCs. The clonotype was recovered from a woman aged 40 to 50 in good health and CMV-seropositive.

The CDR3 nucleotides are TGTGCCAGTAGTATAGGGGCCGGGGGGACAGAGACCCAGTACTTC. The encoded protein is CASSIGAGGTETQYF. This sequence joins TRBV19 and TRBJ2-5; 7 bases are shared with TRBD2. The CDR3 spans 15 residues. CDR1 is LNHDA and CDR2 is SQIVND in the germline V gene (reference sequence). The V and J ends lost 1 base and 4 bases, in that order; junction bases with no gene match: 6. Supplemented by reference TRBV19 and TRBJ2-5, the full variable domain reads DGGITQSPKYLFRKEGQNVTLSCEQNLNHDAMYWYRQDPGQGLRLIYYSQIVNDFQKGDIAEGYSVSREKKESFPLTVTSAQKNPTAFYLCASSIGAGGTETQYFGPGTRLLVL.